This paragraph covers one T cell receptor beta chain sequence. This sample stems from a study of blood T cell repertoires in COVID-19. Study information: The cDNA or gDNA used as material had been derived from T cells, B-cell-depleted T cells, or PBMCs.

In germline, CDR1 is LNHDA, CDR2 SQIVND (reference sequence). The CDR3 sequence is 14 residues long. J lost 7 bases, V lost 3 bases, and 7 bases had no gene match. Clones were sequenced by immunoSEQ multiplex PCR, and TCRdb holds only the in-frame ones, with some missing. The profile shows under 200,000 clones, around 83% of them singletons. Sequencing input: PBMCs or T cells enriched from blood (not recorded which). This clonotype was obtained from a woman aged 40 to 50 in a cohort exposed to, infected with or recovered from COVID-19 (not recorded which). The chain recombines TRBV19 with TRBJ1-1, with 8 bases aligning to TRBD1. CDR3 DNA sequence: TGTGCCAGTAGTATGGGGCAGGGGGCGGATGAAGCTTTCTTT. It encodes CASSMGQGADEAFF.